This TCR beta chain was documented in a study of T cell changes during pregnancy in multiple sclerosis. Sequencing was performed with immunoSEQ multiplex PCR; in TCRdb, only in-frame clones are kept and a portion is missing. Of over 45,000 clones in the sample, about nine tenths were seen once. V dropped 5 bases and J dropped 5; count of bases not matched to a gene: 14. The CDR3 runs 17 residues. The germline CDR1 and CDR2 sequences are MNHEY and SMNVEV (reference sequence). The input for sequencing was CD4+ T cells from peripheral blood mononuclear cells, taken in the first trimester of pregnancy. The source of this sequence is a female donor with multiple sclerosis, enrolled in a pregnancy study. The chain carries TRBV27 and TRBJ2-1, with 8 bases identical to TRBD2. CDR3 sequence reads: CASSPRGSGSIHNEQFF. DNA of the CDR3: TGTGCCAGCAGTCCCCGGGGAAGCGGGAGTATTCACAATGAGCAGTTCTTC.